The subject of this entry is one T cell receptor (beta chain). No antigen is known for it. This sample was included in a study of T cells after posttransplantation cyclophosphamide. Findings of the study overall: After PTCy, TRB diversity resembled that of CNI/methotrexate controls. Later post-transplant blood repertoires were often dominated by donor CD8+ memory clones. Blood and skin or GI T cell repertoires showed limited TRB overlap.

Using immunoSEQ multiplex PCR, the repertoire was profiled, and TCRdb retains in-frame clones only, with some absent. The table lists tens of thousands of clones, roughly 92% of them singletons. The related graft donor's blood sample was taken on the day of bone marrow donation. This CDR3 has 14 residues. CDR1 is SNHLY, CDR2 FYNNEI, per germline. After removal of 6 bases from V and 4 bases from J, the junction contained 5 bases not matched to a gene. V gene TRBV2 combines with J gene TRBJ2-3; 9 bases are a match to TRBD1. The clonotype comes from a woman aged 45-65 years in good health and a related stem cell transplant donor. Sequencing used PBMCs. CDR3 loop: CASRRGQGSDTQYF. DNA for the CDR3: TGTGCCAGCAGACGAGGACAGGGGTCAGATACGCAGTATTTT.